This T cell receptor (beta chain) was sequenced in a study of response to subunit inactivated influenza vaccine. Concerning this clonotype itself: Its antigen is undetermined.

Study-level results: T cells newly recruited by each seasonal influenza vaccination are few, the authors suggested.

One entry per CDR3 protein, called by TCRdb with MiXCR from the RT-PCR reads. Seen here are a few hundred thousand distinct CDR3 sequences, about a fifth observed once, and the top ten hold about 9.4%. This clonotype was obtained from a man aged 50 to 69 who received an inactivated influenza vaccine. The sample was PBMCs from blood, taken roughly 20 months after vaccination.

The CDR3 DNA sequence: TGTGCCAGCAGTCACACCGACGTTCAGCCCCAGCATTTT. Its translation: CASSHTDVQPQHF. The chain carries TRBV6-6 and TRBJ1-5; D not certain. CDR3 length equals 13 residues. Germline V CDR1 and CDR2: MNHNY, SVGAGI (reference sequence). The V end was cut by 5 bases, the J end by 6 bases, with 11 bases between.